Below, 24 T cell receptor beta chains from the same sample are listed, as sequenced in a study of T cells in Graves' hyperthyroidism and ophthalmopathy (dated by TCRdb to between 2017 and 2020). Libraries were constructed by multiplex PCR. Reads for this sample came from an Illumina HiSeq 2000. The TCR beta CDR3 regions were amplified from the RNA transcripts. The first round of RT-PCR for the TCR CDR3 was performed with the HTBI primer set and the Qiagen OneStep RT-PCR kit. The public reads were run again by TCRdb, first through fastp at Q25 and then through MiXCR, and only productive beta chains were kept. All rows with the same CDR3 protein become a single entry with the most common DNA and genes. A total of around 520,000 distinct CDR3 sequences appear in this sample, 14% of them only once. Together, the top ten hold around 14% of the sample. The specimen was blood. The receptors stem from a woman aged 40 to 50 with Graves' hyperthyroidism.

This clonotype turned up a few times. The junction departs from germline at one end; a sequencing error may be responsible. The chain has TRBV6-2 or TRBV6-3 and TRBJ2-2; D may match TRBD1 or TRBD2 (5 bases each). The CDR3 is 14 residues long. The germline CDR1 and CDR2 sequences are MNHEY and SVGEGT. The CDR3 DNA follows: TGTGCCAGCAACCGGAATTCGGACACCGGGGAGCCGTTTTTT. Its translation is CASNRNSDTGEPFF.

At least ten counts were recorded for this clonotype. The chain combines TRBV3-1 with TRBJ2-7, with a tentative D call TRBD2 (5 bases). V was trimmed by 0 bases and J by 7 bases, leaving 16 bases between them. Per germline, CDR1 LGHDT and CDR2 YNNKEL (reference sequence). This CDR3 comprises 15 residues. DNA for the CDR3: TGTGCCAGCAGCCAAGATGCGACGGGGAGCTCTGAGCAGTACTTC. Its protein product is CASSQDATGSSEQYF.

The chain carries TRBV18 and TRBJ2-1; TRBD2 might be the D (6 bases). Germline V gives CDR1 KGHSH, CDR2 LQKENI. The CDR3 contains 17 residues. Trimming took 2 bases from V and 4 from J, leaving 18 bases between them. The CDR3 sequence: CASSPNVAGSGYNEQFF. The CDR3 DNA sequence: TGTGCCAGCTCACCAAATGTAGCCGGGAGCGGATACAATGAGCAGTTCTTC. Full variable domain (remainder filled in from reference TRBV18 and TRBJ2-1): NAGVMQNPRHLVRRRGQEARLRCSPMKGHSHVYWYRQLPEEGLKFMVYLQKENIIDESGMPKERFSAEFPKEGPSILRIQQVVRGDSAAYFCASSPNVAGSGYNEQFFGPGTRLTVL.

V usage is TRBV15 and J usage is TRBJ2-5, with TRBD2 matching over 7 bases. The CDR3 length is 18 residues. V lost 3 bases and J lost 2; bases outside the gene matches: 15. Germline loops: CDR1 LNHNV, CDR2 YYDKDF (reference sequence). DNA for the CDR3: TGTGCCACCAGCAGTTTCGACCCCCAGCTAGCGGTTCAAGAGACCCAGTACTTC. It yields the protein CATSSFDPQLAVQETQYF.

The chain has TRBV2 and TRBJ2-3; 7 nucleotides line up with TRBD1. The CDR3 has 16 residues. The junction had 14 bases not matched to a gene; V was cut back by 6 bases and J by 5 bases. Germline V lookup: CDR1 SNHLY, CDR2 FYNNEI. The DNA for the CDR3 is TGTGCCAGCAGCTTACCTCCTGGACAGGCCAGAGATACGCAGTATTTT. Its protein is CASSLPPGQARDTQYF.

This clonotype has a count of ten or more. V is TRBV24-1 and J is TRBJ2-1, with TRBD2 identical over 11 bases. CDR3 size: 14 residues. In germline, CDR1 is KGHDR, CDR2 SFDVKD. V lost 6 bases and J lost 7; bases outside the gene matches: 4. In DNA, the CDR3 is TGTGCCACCAGTCGGCTAGCGGGGGGAAATGAGCAGTTCTTC. This translates into CATSRLAGGNEQFF.

This rearrangement joins TRBV20-1 to TRBJ2-7; no reliable D call. The CDR3 spans 14 residues. Trimming removed 1 base at V and 1 base at J, with 11 bases between. Germline loops: CDR1 DFQATT, CDR2 SNEGSKA (reference sequence). The CDR3 DNA sequence: TGCAGTGCTAGAGGGGTAGGGTTATCCTACGAGCAGTACTTC. It translates to CSARGVGLSYEQYF.

This clonotype was detected many times. The chain recombines TRBV12-3 or TRBV12-4 with TRBJ2-2, with 8 bases identical to TRBD1. This CDR3 is built from 15 residues. The junction had 8 bases not matched to a gene; V was cut back by 5 bases and J by 6 bases. In DNA, the CDR3 is TGTGCCAGCAGTCTGGGACAGGTTCTGGCCGGGGAGCTGTTTTTT. Encoded protein: CASSLGQVLAGELFF.

V gene TRBV2 combines with J gene TRBJ2-4, with D possibly matching TRBD1 (5 bases). Germline V gene data show CDR1 as SNHLY and CDR2 as FYNNEI. This CDR3 comprises 16 residues. The germline V and J ends were trimmed by 0 bases and 3 bases, with 12 bases remaining between them. Written as DNA, the CDR3 is TGTGCCAGCAGTGAAGCGCCTGGGGCTGACAAAAACATTCAGTACTTC. Amino acid sequence: CASSEAPGADKNIQYF.

The chain combines TRBV9 with TRBJ1-4; D might be TRBD1 (5 bases). This CDR3 spans 16 amino acids. Germline V gene lookup returns CDR1 SGDLS and CDR2 YYNGEE. V dropped 3 bases and J dropped 10 bases, with 22 bases sitting between them. The DNA for the CDR3 is TGTGCCAGCAGCGATGAACCGGGGGTTAGGTCAGGAAAACTGTTTTTT. Encoded protein: CASSDEPGVRSGKLFF.

This clonotype has ten or more counts. This chain joins TRBV28 and TRBJ2-5; no clear D gene. Germline V gives CDR1 MDHEN, CDR2 SYDVKM. CDR3 size: 12 residues. V lost 7 bases and J lost 9, with 15 bases in between. CDR3 sequence (DNA): TGTGCCAGCACCCTGAACGGTAGAGCCCAGTACTTC. Encoded protein: CASTLNGRAQYF. The complete variable domain, with remaining parts taken from reference TRBV28 and TRBJ2-5, reads DVKVTQSSRYLVKRTGEKVFLECVQDMDHENMFWYRQDPGLGLRLIYFSYDVKMKEKGDIPEGYSVSREKKERFSLILESASTNQTSMYLCASTLNGRAQYFGPGTRLLVL.

The table lists this clonotype with many counts. This rearrangement joins TRBV7-3 to TRBJ2-1; D is possibly TRBD1 (6 bases). Per the germline V gene, CDR1 is SGHTA and CDR2 is FQGTGA. The CDR3 runs to 15 residues. Trimming shortened V by 6 bases and J by 4 bases, and 16 bases separated the two germline ends. CDR3 protein: CASSYSGTPYNEQFF. CDR3 coding DNA: TGTGCCAGCAGTTATTCGGGGACACCATACAATGAGCAGTTCTTC. The full variable domain, with the rest looked up from reference TRBV7-3 and TRBJ2-1, is GAGVSQTPSNKVTEKGKYVELRCDPISGHTALYWYRQSLGQGPEFLIYFQGTGAADDSGLPNDRFFAVRPEGSVSTLKIQRTERGDSAVYLCASSYSGTPYNEQFFGPGTRLTVL.

The chain is built from TRBV19 and TRBJ2-1, with 13 bases identical to TRBD2. Germline trimming cut 10 bases from V and 7 bases from J; bases unmatched to any gene: 7. Germline values: CDR1 LNHDA, CDR2 SQIVND (reference sequence). The CDR3 length is 14 residues. The CDR3 loop is CATSGLAGVNEQFF. DNA of the CDR3: TGTGCCACCTCAGGACTAGCGGGAGTTAATGAGCAGTTCTTC.

This clonotype was seen many times. V gene TRBV18 combines with J gene TRBJ2-7; 9 bases map to TRBD1. With 4 bases clipped from V and 5 bases from J, the junction kept 3 bases outside the gene matches. Germline V gene sequence: CDR1 KGHSH, CDR2 LQKENI. The CDR3 has 13 residues. CDR3 in DNA: TGTGCCAGCTCACACGGACAGGGGCACGAGCAGTACTTC. This sequence encodes CASSHGQGHEQYF.

This clonotype was seen ten or more times. The rearrangement joins TRBV6-5 to TRBJ1-3; D gene unclear. The CDR3 loop spans 18 amino acids. V was cut by 2 bases and J by 2 bases, with 19 bases left in between. Germline V CDR1 and CDR2: MNHEY, SVGAGI. The CDR3 region is CASSYRSLAEAAGNTIYF. Written as DNA, the CDR3 is TGTGCCAGCAGTTACCGGTCGTTAGCAGAGGCCGCTGGAAACACCATATATTTT.

This clonotype has a count of ten or more. V is TRBV20-1 and J is TRBJ1-2, with no clear D. V was pared by 3 bases and J by 0 bases, with 14 bases between. Germline V gene lookup returns CDR1 DFQATT and CDR2 SNEGSKA (reference sequence). This CDR3 is 15 amino acids long. The CDR3 loop reads CSARWFLFSNYGYTF. The CDR3 DNA sequence: TGCAGTGCTAGGTGGTTCCTATTTTCTAACTATGGCTACACCTTC.

This clonotype was found many times. V usage is TRBV28 and J usage is TRBJ2-7, with 15 nucleotides matching TRBD2. The CDR3 runs 19 residues. In germline, CDR1 is MDHEN, CDR2 SYDVKM. The junction had 12 bases not matched to a gene; V was cut back by 4 bases and J by 2 bases. The CDR3 loop is CASSSLGLAGGPRAYEQYF. In nucleotides, the CDR3 is TGTGCCAGCAGTTCCCTGGGACTAGCGGGAGGCCCTCGAGCCTACGAGCAGTACTTC.

This clonotype showed up many times. V gene TRBV7-8 combines with J gene TRBJ2-5; TRBD2 matches at 9 bases. With V trimmed by 5 bases and J by 5 bases, 12 bases remained unmatched. There are 16 residues in the CDR3. Germline V CDR1 and CDR2: SGHVS, FQNEAQ. This CDR3 is CASSPRGSGRAETQYF. The CDR3 DNA reads as TGTGCCAGCAGCCCTCGGGGTAGCGGGAGAGCTGAGACCCAGTACTTC.

The chain couples TRBV12-3 or TRBV12-4 to TRBJ2-2; 7 positions match TRBD2. V was pared by 7 bases and J by 1 base, with 6 bases of the junction left unmatched. The CDR3 runs 15 residues. This CDR3 is CASTPLAENTGELFF. The CDR3 DNA reads TGTGCCAGCACTCCTCTAGCGGAGAACACCGGGGAGCTGTTTTTT.

This clonotype was detected many times. This chain uses TRBV27 with TRBJ2-2; 10 nucleotides agree with TRBD2. The J segment lost 0 bases and the V segment lost 4 bases, leaving 5 bases of the junction unmatched. The CDR3 has 17 amino acids. From germline, CDR1 is MNHEY and CDR2 SMNVEV (reference sequence). The CDR3 is CASSSWTSGANTGELFF. The CDR3 DNA sequence: TGTGCCAGCAGTTCCTGGACTAGCGGAGCGAACACCGGGGAGCTGTTTTTT.

In this sample, this clonotype turned up many times. The chain is built from TRBV7-2 and TRBJ2-1; D might be TRBD2 (6 bases). The CDR3 length is 15 residues. Germline V gene lookup returns CDR1 SGHTA and CDR2 FQGNSA. V lost 5 bases and J lost 3, with 14 bases in between. The CDR3 nucleotides are TGTGCCAGCAGCCCGGGGAGGACTGGCTACAATGAGCAGTTCTTC. Protein product: CASSPGRTGYNEQFF.

This clonotype was detected many times. One end of the junction is discordant with germline, which a read error may explain. The CDR3 is CASRLWGGESNQPQHF. The DNA of the CDR3 is TGTGCCAGCAGATTATGGGGGGGCGAGAGCAATCAGCCCCAGCATTTT. The chain couples TRBV28 to TRBJ1-5; D is possibly TRBD1 (6 bases). The CDR3 spans 16 residues. Looked up from germline, CDR1 is MDHEN and CDR2 is SYDVKM.

This clonotype was found a few times. J is TRBJ1-2 and V is TRBV6-1; TRBD1 is a possible D gene (5 bases). V was cut by 1 base and J by 1 base, with 19 bases left in between. Per germline, CDR1 MNHNS and CDR2 SASEGT. This CDR3 region has 18 residues. CDR3 bases: TGTGCCAGCAGTGAAGGGGCAGGGCCCGGGAATAGTAACTATGGCTACACCTTC. This translates into CASSEGAGPGNSNYGYTF.

This rearrangement joins TRBV29-1 to TRBJ2-2, with D uncertain. CDR1 is SQVTM and CDR2 is ANQGSEA in the germline V gene. The V gene lost 3 bases and the J gene lost 8 bases, with 10 bases spanning the gap. The CDR3 spans 12 residues. CDR3 region: CSVDGAGGELFF. As DNA, the CDR3 is TGCAGCGTTGACGGAGCTGGTGGGGAGCTGTTTTTT.